These T cell receptor beta chains were read from a single sample in a study of T cell changes during pregnancy in multiple sclerosis. Measured with immunoSEQ multiplex PCR; TCRdb has only the in-frame clones, and not every one. The table shows about 38,000 clones, with about nine tenths occurring only once. The specimen was CD8+ T cells from peripheral blood mononuclear cells, collected after pregnancy. These receptors came from a female donor with multiple sclerosis, enrolled in a pregnancy study. The CDR3 runs from the conserved cysteine through the conserved F or W. D genes are given only for firm matches. Only some rows state a clone size, as once, few, many or a class for expanded clones.

j_call: TRBJ1-1
clone_size: once
v_call: TRBV15
d_call: NA
cdr3_length: 13
cdr3_aa: CATSRGRNTEAFF
cdr3_nt: TGTGCCACCAGCAGAGGGAGGAACACTGAAGCTTTCTTT

j_call: TRBJ2-1
clone_size: NA
v_call: TRBV2
d_call: NA
cdr3_length: 16
cdr3_aa: CASSGDPEDSYNEQFF
cdr3_nt: TGTGCCAGCAGTGGAGACCCAGAGGACTCCTACAATGAGCAGTTCTTC

j_call: TRBJ1-1
clone_size: few
v_call: TRBV20-1
d_call: NA
cdr3_length: 11
cdr3_aa: CSAADYTEAFF
cdr3_nt: TGCAGTGCCGCAGACTACACTGAAGCTTTCTTT

j_call: TRBJ2-1
clone_size: NA
v_call: TRBV6-5
d_call: NA
cdr3_length: 14
cdr3_aa: CASSYFGGGNEQFF
cdr3_nt: TGTGCCAGCAGTTACTTTGGGGGCGGGAATGAGCAGTTCTTC

j_call: TRBJ1-1
clone_size: NA
v_call: TRBV27
d_call: NA
cdr3_length: 13
cdr3_aa: CASSLRGWTEAFF
cdr3_nt: TGTGCCAGCAGTTTAAGGGGCTGGACTGAAGCTTTCTTT

j_call: TRBJ2-3
clone_size: NA
v_call: TRBV15
d_call: TRBD2
cdr3_length: 16
cdr3_aa: CATSLRLAGVGDTQYF
cdr3_nt: TGTGCCACCAGCCTCCGACTAGCGGGAGTTGGAGATACGCAGTATTTT

j_call: TRBJ2-3
clone_size: NA
v_call: TRBV2
d_call: TRBD2
cdr3_length: 15
cdr3_aa: CASSPPGLAPDTQYF
cdr3_nt: TGTGCCAGCAGCCCCCCGGGACTAGCTCCAGATACGCAGTATTTT

j_call: TRBJ2-7
clone_size: NA
v_call: TRBV27
d_call: TRBD2
cdr3_length: 15
cdr3_aa: CASSPVAGENYEQYF
cdr3_nt: TGTGCCAGCAGTCCGGTGGCGGGAGAGAACTACGAGCAGTACTTC

j_call: TRBJ1-2
clone_size: once
v_call: TRBV5-5
d_call: TRBD1
cdr3_length: 14
cdr3_aa: CASSLGTGWNGYTF
cdr3_nt: TGTGCCAGCAGCTTGGGGACAGGGTGGAATGGCTACACCTTC

j_call: TRBJ2-7
clone_size: NA
v_call: TRBV7-9
d_call: NA
cdr3_length: 13
cdr3_aa: CASSLGRDYEQYF
cdr3_nt: TGTGCCAGCAGCTTGGGCAGGGACTACGAGCAGTACTTC

j_call: TRBJ1-1
clone_size: NA
v_call: TRBV9
d_call: NA
cdr3_length: 12
cdr3_aa: CASSAESTEAFF
cdr3_nt: TGTGCCAGCAGCGCGGAGTCGACTGAAGCTTTCTTT

j_call: TRBJ2-1
clone_size: NA
v_call: TRBV6-4
d_call: NA
cdr3_length: 15
cdr3_aa: CASSDSGESYNEQFF
cdr3_nt: TGTGCCAGCAGTGACTCAGGGGAATCCTACAATGAGCAGTTCTTC

j_call: TRBJ2-7
clone_size: NA
v_call: TRBV28
d_call: TRBD2
cdr3_length: 16
cdr3_aa: CASSLPPLAGGWEQYF
cdr3_nt: TGTGCCAGCAGTTTGCCCCCCCTAGCGGGAGGGTGGGAGCAGTACTTC

j_call: TRBJ2-7
clone_size: NA
v_call: TRBV5-1
d_call: NA
cdr3_length: 14
cdr3_aa: CASSFSGTSYEQYF
cdr3_nt: TGCGCCAGCAGCTTCTCAGGTACCTCCTACGAGCAGTACTTC

j_call: TRBJ2-1
clone_size: NA
v_call: TRBV9
d_call: TRBD2
cdr3_length: 16
cdr3_aa: CASSPVIAGAYNEQFF
cdr3_nt: TGTGCCAGCAGCCCCGTGATAGCGGGGGCCTACAATGAGCAGTTCTTC

j_call: TRBJ2-1
clone_size: NA
v_call: TRBV5-4
d_call: NA
cdr3_length: 11
cdr3_aa: CASSFGGEQFF
cdr3_nt: TGTGCCAGCAGCTTCGGCGGTGAGCAGTTCTTC

j_call: TRBJ2-3
clone_size: NA
v_call: TRBV5-6
d_call: NA
cdr3_length: 15
cdr3_aa: CASSRRSTRRDTQYF
cdr3_nt: TGTGCCAGCAGCCGCCGGTCGACTCGTAGAGATACGCAGTATTTT

j_call: TRBJ2-7
clone_size: NA
v_call: TRBV6-6
d_call: NA
cdr3_length: 11
cdr3_aa: CASSPRDEQYF
cdr3_nt: TGTGCCAGCAGTCCCAGGGACGAGCAGTACTTC

j_call: TRBJ1-2
clone_size: NA
v_call: TRBV18
d_call: TRBD1
cdr3_length: 14
cdr3_aa: CASSPGTGVYGYTF
cdr3_nt: TGTGCCAGCTCACCAGGGACAGGGGTCTATGGCTACACCTTC

j_call: TRBJ2-2
clone_size: NA
v_call: TRBV4-2
d_call: NA
cdr3_length: 15
cdr3_aa: CASSRQGGNTGELFF
cdr3_nt: TGTGCCAGCAGCCGCCAAGGCGGAAACACCGGGGAGCTGTTTTTT

j_call: TRBJ2-1
clone_size: NA
v_call: TRBV4-1
d_call: TRBD1
cdr3_length: 15
cdr3_aa: CASSRGQSSYNEQFF
cdr3_nt: TGCGCCAGCAGCCGGGGACAGAGCTCCTACAATGAGCAGTTCTTC